These 26 T cell receptor beta chains share one sample of origin, sequenced in a study of blood T cells in healthy people across ages. For the second PCR, which ran for roughly 7 to 11 cycles, a sample-barcoded 5' primer and a J-beta primer mix were used. A single record per CDR3 protein comes from TCRdb applying MiXCR to the 5' RACE reads. The table records fewer than 900,000 distinct CDR3 sequences, around 36% of them present only once. Sequencing input: blood. Every receptor here comes from a man aged 18 to 35 in good health.

This clonotype was counted ten times or more. This chain joins TRBV12-3 or TRBV12-4 and TRBJ1-2; possibly TRBD1 for D (5 bases). V was trimmed by 5 bases and J by 7 bases, leaving 11 bases between them. This CDR3 spans 12 amino acids. The CDR3 coding sequence is TGTGCCAGCAGTCGGGGTCAGGGTGGCTACACCTTC. This codes for CASSRGQGGYTF.

The chain combines TRBV12-3 or TRBV12-4 with TRBJ1-2; weak D call: TRBD1 (6 bases). Trimming took 5 bases from V and 7 from J, leaving 17 bases between them. The CDR3 extends over 14 amino acids. CDR3 sequence (DNA): TGTGCCAGCAGTCCAGGGGACATCACTGGTGGCTACACCTTC. Encoded protein: CASSPGDITGGYTF.

V usage is TRBV4-3 and J usage is TRBJ2-1; 13 bases agree with TRBD2. V lost 4 bases, J lost 5 bases, and 5 bases stayed unmatched. The CDR3 contains 16 residues. In germline, CDR1 is LGHNA, CDR2 YSLEER. The CDR3: CASSRGTSGANNEQFF. CDR3 nucleotide sequence: TGCGCCAGCAGCCGTGGGACTAGCGGGGCCAACAATGAGCAGTTCTTC.

The chain links TRBV6-5 to TRBJ2-3; TRBD2 is a possible D gene (6 bases). V was pared by 7 bases and J by 2 bases, with 19 bases between. Germline CDR1 MNHEY, CDR2 SVGAGI. The CDR3 sequence is 16 residues long. In nucleotides, the CDR3 is TGTGCCAGCATTGGCGGGGCAGGGACTTCCACAGATACGCAGTATTTT. It yields the protein CASIGGAGTSTDTQYF.

V usage is TRBV19 and J usage is TRBJ1-1; D unclear. The CDR3 has 14 residues. Between the trimmed V and J ends, which lost 2 bases and 1 base, there was a span of 8 bases. Germline CDR1 is LNHDA and CDR2 is SQIVND (reference sequence). This CDR3 is CASSIPGRNTEAFF. The CDR3 DNA reads TGTGCCAGTAGTATACCGGGCAGGAACACTGAAGCTTTCTTT.

The rearrangement uses TRBV12-3 or TRBV12-4 and TRBJ2-1, with D perhaps TRBD2 (5 bases). The CDR3 covers 14 residues. With 7 bases removed from V and 10 bases from J, the gap between germline ends came to 20 bases. CDR3 protein: CASKADSSSYEQFF. As DNA, the CDR3 is TGTGCCAGCAAGGCGGACTCGAGCTCCTACGAGCAGTTCTTC.

The genes are TRBV20-1 and TRBJ2-2, with 7 positions matching TRBD1. Germline-derived CDR1 and CDR2 are DFQATT and SNEGSKA (reference sequence). J was trimmed by 6 bases and V by 3 bases; bases with no gene match: 13. CDR3 size: 16 residues. The CDR3 is CSASDQRQGRSGELFF. The CDR3, as DNA: TGCAGTGCTAGTGACCAGAGACAGGGTCGATCCGGGGAGCTGTTTTTT.

The chain links TRBV28 to TRBJ2-2; 9 positions match TRBD1. With 5 bases clipped from V and 5 bases from J, the junction kept 12 bases outside the gene matches. The length of the CDR3 is 17 residues. Germline V gives CDR1 MDHEN, CDR2 SYDVKM. CDR3 region: CASSAPLGTGKTGELFF. For the CDR3, the DNA is TGTGCCAGCAGTGCGCCTCTAGGGACAGGGAAAACCGGGGAGCTGTTTTTT. Using reference TRBV28 and TRBJ2-2 for the parts outside the CDR3, the full variable domain is DVKVTQSSRYLVKRTGEKVFLECVQDMDHENMFWYRQDPGLGLRLIYFSYDVKMKEKGDIPEGYSVSREKKERFSLILESASTNQTSMYLCASSAPLGTGKTGELFFGEGSRLTVL.

As for this clonotype: A junction end diverges from the germline sequence, so it may reflect a read error. This chain uses TRBV24-1 with TRBJ1-2; D is uncertain. This CDR3 is 12 amino acids long. Germline assignment: CDR1 KGHDR and CDR2 SFDVKD. The CDR3 DNA sequence: TGTGTCACCAGTCTGTCCAACTATGGCTACACCTTC. Protein product: CVTSLSNYGYTF.

This clonotype was seen repeatedly, ten times or more. The chain combines TRBV12-3 or TRBV12-4 with TRBJ2-5; D unclear. V lost 3 bases to trimming and J lost 1 base, with 9 bases between them. The CDR3 runs to 14 residues. CDR3 sequence reads: CASSFGSPQETQYF. For the CDR3, the DNA is TGTGCCAGCAGTTTCGGGTCACCCCAAGAGACCCAGTACTTC.

To note about this clonotype: A far larger clone lies a single base away; this is likely a read error. The gene calls are TRBV3-1 and TRBJ1-5; no firm D call. The germline CDR1 and CDR2 sequences are LGHDT and YNNKEL (reference sequence). Trimming shortened V by 1 base and J by 0 bases, and 1 base separated the two germline ends. The CDR3 runs to 13 residues. The CDR3 DNA sequence: TGTGCCAGCAGCCAAGCTAGCAATCAGCCCCAGCATTTT. It codes for CASSQASNQPQHF.

The chain couples TRBV30 to TRBJ2-7, with D possibly being TRBD2 (6 bases). The V gene lost 2 bases and the J gene lost 2 bases, with 16 bases spanning the gap. Germline CDR1 is GTSNPN and CDR2 is SVGIG (reference sequence). This CDR3 region has 15 residues. CDR3: CAWSRTGTHPYEQYF. The CDR3 DNA follows: TGTGCCTGGAGTAGAACCGGGACTCACCCCTACGAGCAGTACTTC.

This clonotype was seen ten or more times. The chain joins TRBV12-3 or TRBV12-4 to TRBJ2-5; D ambiguous. V was shortened by 7 bases and J by 1 base, with 10 bases between the two germline ends. This CDR3 has 13 amino acids. CDR3 loop: CASTPLRQETQYF. CDR3 nucleotide sequence: TGTGCCAGCACCCCACTACGCCAAGAGACCCAGTACTTC.

This sequence joins TRBV4-2 and TRBJ2-1; TRBD2 matches 9 bases. V lost 0 bases to trimming and J lost 6 bases; unmatched junction nucleotides: 6. CDR1 and CDR2 (germline): LGHNA, YNFKEQ. CDR3 size: 16 residues. DNA for the CDR3: TGTGCCAGCAGCCAAGATAAGGGGACTAGCTCCAATGAGCAGTTCTTC. Amino acid sequence: CASSQDKGTSSNEQFF.

On this clonotype itself: The CDR3 end shows no conserved phenylalanine or tryptophan, and so a read error is likely. The rearrangement joins TRBV7-9 to TRBJ2-1, with D tentatively TRBD2 (6 bases). Trimming shortened V by 11 bases and J by 3 bases, and 11 bases separated the two germline ends. The CDR3 consists of 12 residues. Germline V gene data show CDR1 as SEHNR and CDR2 as FQNEAQ (reference sequence). CDR3 protein: CAGGAGYNEQFI. CDR3 bases: TGTGCCGGAGGGGCTGGCTACAATGAGCAGTTCATC.

The rearrangement links TRBV29-1 to TRBJ1-2; D gene uncertain. Trimming stripped 4 bases from V and 5 bases from J, with 23 bases between. Germline lookup yields CDR1 SQVTM and CDR2 ANQGSEA. The CDR3 length is 16 residues. CDR3 in amino acids: CSVVAQMGRPGYGYTF. CDR3 DNA: TGCAGCGTTGTAGCCCAAATGGGCCGCCCGGGGTATGGCTACACCTTC.

There are a few counts of this clonotype. The chain employs TRBV4-2 and TRBJ2-3, with 7 bases lining up with TRBD2. V lost 3 bases, J lost 2 bases, and 5 bases stayed unmatched. Germline V lookup: CDR1 LGHNA, CDR2 YNFKEQ. There are 15 residues in the CDR3. CDR3 DNA: TGTGCCAGCAGCCACTCAGCGGGGTCCACAGATACGCAGTATTTT. Protein product: CASSHSAGSTDTQYF.

The chain employs TRBV28 and TRBJ2-3, with D hard to call. The CDR3 covers 13 residues. Trimming took 5 bases from V and 4 from J, leaving 10 bases between them. Germline V gene data show CDR1 as MDHEN and CDR2 as SYDVKM. Here the CDR3 reads CASSVPAPDTQYF. DNA for the CDR3: TGTGCCAGCAGTGTTCCGGCTCCAGATACGCAGTATTTT.

The gene calls are TRBV6-2 or TRBV6-3 and TRBJ2-5; 8 bases map to TRBD1. The V and J ends lost 7 bases and 11 bases, in that order; junction bases with no gene match: 18. The CDR3 spans 15 residues. CDR1 is MNHEY, CDR2 SVGEGT, per germline. The CDR3 sequence: CASKYGAGGTDEQYF. CDR3 coding DNA: TGTGCCAGCAAATACGGGGCAGGGGGCACGGATGAGCAGTACTTC.

This clonotype was counted a few times. One junction end does not reproduce the germline sequence, and a read error may be involved. The chain uses TRBV14 and TRBJ2-3; the match to TRBD2 covers 10 bases. Germline V lookup: CDR1 SGHDN, CDR2 FVKESK. The CDR3 is 18 residues long. The CDR3 reads CASSHLMTSGYTTDTQYF. The DNA of the CDR3 is TGTGCCAGCAGCCACCTCATGACTAGCGGGTATACCACAGACACGCAGTATTTT.

There are many counts of this clonotype. V is TRBV4-3 and J is TRBJ2-1; the D gene is possibly TRBD2 (6 bases). The V gene's germline CDR1 is LGHNA and CDR2 YSLEER. The CDR3 is 12 amino acids. The V gene lost 1 base and the J gene lost 13 bases, with 11 bases spanning the gap. This CDR3 reads CASSQGGLIQFF. Written as DNA, the CDR3 is TGCGCCAGCAGCCAAGGGGGACTCATACAGTTCTTC.

V usage is TRBV20-1 and J usage is TRBJ2-3; TRBD2 matches 13 bases. The CDR3 is made up of 16 amino acids. After removal of 6 bases from V and 1 base from J, the junction contained 7 bases not matched to a gene. CDR1 DFQATT and CDR2 SNEGSKA come from the germline V gene (reference sequence). CDR3 coding DNA: TGCAGTGCCGAGCGCGGACTAGCGGGGGGCACAGATACGCAGTATTTT. It translates to CSAERGLAGGTDTQYF.

The chain employs TRBV12-3 or TRBV12-4 and TRBJ2-7; TRBD2 is a possible D gene (6 bases). Trimming pared 5 bases from V and 4 bases from J, leaving 15 bases between. The CDR3 contains 14 residues. As DNA, the CDR3 is TGTGCCAGCAGTCCCGGGAGTCCCCATTACGAGCAGTACTTC. It specifies CASSPGSPHYEQYF.

This clonotype has a handful of counts. V gene TRBV6-5 combines with J gene TRBJ2-3; 14 bases fit TRBD2. The CDR3 length is 15 residues. Germline trimming cut 6 bases from V and 4 bases from J; bases unmatched to any gene: 3. Germline lookup yields CDR1 MNHEY and CDR2 SVGAGI. CDR3: CASRTSGGVSDTQYF. The CDR3 bases are TGTGCCAGCAGGACTAGCGGGGGGGTTTCAGATACGCAGTATTTT.

This chain links TRBV20-1 with TRBJ2-5, with a possible D match to TRBD2 (6 bases). Looked up from germline, CDR1 is DFQATT and CDR2 is SNEGSKA (reference sequence). This CDR3 comprises 11 residues. Deletions cut 6 bases from V and 5 bases from J, with 10 bases between. CDR3 DNA: TGCAGTGCCGGAGGGATCGAGACCCAGTACTTC. This codes for CSAGGIETQYF.

This chain links TRBV3-1 with TRBJ2-4; D remains unclear. V lost 5 bases and J lost 0, with 20 bases in between. In germline, CDR1 is LGHDT, CDR2 YNNKEL (reference sequence). The CDR3 is 18 residues long. CDR3 sequence: CASSSRRSETLAKNIQYF. The CDR3 coding sequence is TGTGCCAGCAGCTCCCGACGGAGCGAAACCCTAGCCAAAAACATTCAGTACTTC. Filled out from reference TRBV3-1 and TRBJ2-4, the complete variable domain reads DTAVSQTPKYLVTQMGNDKSIKCEQNLGHDTMYWYKQDSKKFLKIMFSYNNKELIINETVPNRFSPKSPDKAHLNLHINSLELGDSAVYFCASSSRRSETLAKNIQYFGAGTRLSVL.